This T cell receptor (beta chain) was found in a study of OX40 agonist ivuxolimab in advanced cancers. Study-level background: The study enrolled dose-escalation patients with hepatocellular carcinoma, melanoma, renal cell or head and neck cancer. The mean age was roughly 60 years, ranging from 23 to 79, with less than 90% of participants male.

TCRdb's table, derived via immunoSEQ multiplex PCR, lists solely in-frame clones and lacks some. Here the sample spans 20,000 or so clones, 74% being singletons. The CDR3 spans 15 residues. Germline trimming cut 0 bases from V and 4 bases from J; bases unmatched to any gene: 4. The germline CDR1 and CDR2 sequences are MNHEY and SVGAGI. This TCR was sampled from an adult with an advanced solid tumor such as melanoma, head and neck, liver or kidney cancer. This sample comprised CD4+ or CD8+ T cells sorted from blood, obtained in a trial of the OX40 agonist ivuxolimab. The V call is TRBV6-5, the J call TRBJ1-1; 8 bases agree with TRBD1. The CDR3 protein is CASSYSTGEVTEAFF. CDR3 in DNA: TGTGCCAGCAGTTACTCGACAGGGGAGGTCACTGAAGCTTTCTTT.